Detailed here is one T cell receptor (beta chain). In its sample, this clone was seen once. It lacks a known antigen. Per-base qualities were not stored, and no clone one base away is much larger. The cohort consisted of 650 to 700 healthy bone marrow donors. At the time of sampling, all cohort members were nominally healthy, though unrecorded immune exposures were likely present. The donor tested CMV seronegative and was one of the 352 seronegative cohort members. Each donor provided a peripheral blood sample, and peripheral blood mononuclear cells were used for TCR beta sequencing. The Qiagen DNeasy Blood Extraction Kit was used to extract genomic DNA from the blood cell samples. The library was generated by the immunoSEQ multiplex PCR assay. The multiplex PCR relied on a mix of 60 forward primers for TCR Vbeta segments and 13 reverse primers for TCR Jbeta segments. The CDR3 region of rearranged TCR beta genes was amplified from genomic DNA with a multiplex PCR assay. The amplified TCR beta libraries were sequenced on the Illumina HiSeq System as 87-base-pair reads. On the study's bioinformatics: In a later analysis, tens of millions of unique TCR beta chains were counted across the roughly 700 repertoires, and about 9.9 million of these chains were shared by at least two donors. To remove PCR and sequencing errors, raw reads were error-corrected and collapsed into unique sequences using a nearest-neighbor algorithm that merged closely related sequences. V, D and J gene segments were assigned by aligning CDR3 sequences to IMGT reference sequences. For a sequence to be retained, a match of at least six nucleotides was required to both a V gene segment and a J gene segment. A rearrangement counted as productive if the CDR3 had no stop codons and remained in frame with V and J, and every other rearrangement counted as non-productive. Following IMGT convention, CDR3 was defined as the stretch from the second conserved V-encoded cysteine to the conserved J-encoded phenylalanine. Sequences without an unambiguous match to a single V gene segment were excluded from the earlier analysis of several hundred of the donors. In an earlier analysis of 587 of the donors, V segments were called functional above 56.7% productive rearrangements and were called segregating when the between-donor standard deviation exceeded 5%. To diagnose cytomegalovirus status from the catalog of TCR beta chain sequences, a statistical classification framework was built. In a later analysis, TCR nucleotide sequences were compared against IMGT/GENE-DB human TR gene sequences so that V and J genes could be assigned. A later analysis assigned CDR3 sequences and most-parsimonious VDJ recombination scenarios with the TCRdist pipeline. A later analysis defined each TCR beta chain by its CDR3 amino acid sequence plus V-gene family, and excluded reads lacking a unique V-gene family. A later analysis removed 592 highly shared, low-generation-probability nucleotide sequences to deal with suspected cross-contamination and a sequencing artifact. In a later analysis, a clonal expansion index for each public chain was calculated from normalized within-repertoire ranks of inferred template counts. A later analysis computed generation probabilities with a VDJ recombination model fitted to out-of-frame rearrangements, and checked the results against IGoR. A later analysis scored TCR-TCR, TCR-HLA and TCR-CMV co-occurrence with hypergeometric tests, applying a repertoire-size bias correction to TCR pairs. In a later analysis, false discovery rates were estimated by permuting HLA or CMV assignments 20 times. In a later analysis, co-occurring TCRs were grouped using DBSCAN, and TCRdist sequence similarity was added for clustering within HLA-allele-positive subsets. Co-occurrence clustering excluded repertoires with fewer than 30,000 or more than 120,000 public chains, plus five with anomalous nucleotide sharing. As stored in TCRdb, this immuneACCESS dataset retains in-frame rearrangements with V and J assigned. A fraction of the clones does not appear; measured against another copy, unresolved V genes explain less than half of the discrepancy, and the remainder lacks a known reason. V and J calls and clone size follow that table, whereas D and trimming were derived from the DNA. This sample comprises about 52,000 clones, 55% to 85% of them detected only once. Jointly, the top ten make up approximately 10% of the sample.

CDR1 and CDR2 are read off the germline V gene as SGDLS and YYNGEE. The CDR3 holds 15 amino acids from the cysteine to the phenylalanine. Of all the DNA, just the CDR3 is kept, 45 bases in frame from base 1. V is reduced by 4 bases and J by 4 bases, leaving a spacing of 17 bases between them. This record belongs to a study of cytomegalovirus exposure and HLA in healthy donors (dated by TCRdb to the late 2010s). Turning to the overall study: An earlier analysis of 587 of the donors reported roughly 270 Gb of sequence data and approximately 110 million unique TCR beta sequences from some 180 million T cells. About 280 gigabases of sequencing data and around 88 million unique TCR sequences made up an early release that covered 640 HLA-typed donors. The genetic ancestry cluster associated with self-reported Caucasian donors included 80% to 90% of the roughly 390 genotyped donors. The study aimed to test whether cataloging public T cell receptors could reveal signatures of past pathogen exposure. The T cell repertoires of about 700 subjects were profiled by immunosequencing and related to cytomegalovirus serostatus. A separate validation cohort of more than 100 different subjects was used in addition to the approximately 670-subject first cohort. The study combined high-throughput TCR immunosequencing, statistical association of individual TCRs with disease status, and machine learning to predict cytomegalovirus infection status. In a later analysis, previously published TCR beta repertoires from some 640 donors were re-analyzed and high-resolution HLA genotyping was added so that TCR occurrence patterns could be studied. In the later analysis, no new phenotypic data were used to find candidate immune exposures; instead, reliance was placed on TCR beta sequences and their occurrence across donors. To decide whether each TCR beta V gene segment behaved as functional or pseudogenic, an earlier analysis of approximately 590 of the donors relied on high-throughput TCR beta sequencing. Alongside the repertoire data, information on donor age, sex, ethnicity and CMV serostatus was compiled. A later genetic analysis used genome-wide SNP genotypes for about three fifths of the 666 donors, treating that subset as a discovery cohort. All discovery cohort repertoires had been generated using a single sequencing platform. HLA typing covered class I and class II loci at four-digit resolution. Typing coverage varied by locus: roughly 629-640 donors for A, B, C, DRB1 and DQB1; more than 500 for DQA1; nearly 610 for DPA1; roughly 450 for DPB1. Roughly five DR-DQ haplotypes were handled as single units for association and clustering because linkage in the cohort was strong. Across some 400 genotyped donors of the cohort, an average of about 220,000 unique TCR beta nucleotide sequences per donor were sequenced, and roughly a sixth of those sequences were non-productive. General conclusions and limits of the study: According to a later analysis, most CMV-associated TCR beta chains appeared to be HLA-restricted, and the HLA associations seemed to be driven largely by CMV exposure. HLA typing was unavailable for some donors at each locus, so association tests used only the typed subset. In the study, approximately 160 TCR beta chains were listed as associated with cytomegalovirus. A later analysis associated about 18,000 TCR beta sequences with specific HLA alleles at a false discovery rate of 0.05. While some public TCRs were present in many individuals, most TCR sequences turned up only very rarely across donors. In a later analysis, several top co-occurrence clusters were reported to appear linked to parvovirus B19, influenza, CMV and Epstein-Barr virus. In vitro tests confirmed that a few of the cytomegalovirus-associated TCR beta chains recognize cytomegalovirus antigens. Only TCR beta chains were sequenced in this cohort, and the absence of alpha or paired-chain data limited detectable features. Linkage disequilibrium might explain the correlated functional status among segregating V segments, but an unknown experimental factor could not be ruled out. In a later analysis, HLA-associated TCR beta chains were found to be more clonally expanded and to have lower generation probabilities than equally common non-associated chains. A later genetic analysis associated a missense DCLRE1C variant with V-gene and J-gene trimming of TCR beta chains, and an independent cohort replicated the association. Roughly uniform sequencing depth across donors was assumed in presence/absence analyses, although this assumption may not hold. Roughly 15 rarely observed V segments, including chromosome 9 orphons, were excluded from the earlier analysis of some 590 of the donors because counts were too low. The only immune exposure information available for the cohort was CMV serostatus. In a later analysis, TCR association rates were found to vary across HLA loci, with the most associated TCRs seen for DRB1 alleles and the fewest for HLA-C alleles. According to a later genetic analysis, donors in an Asian-associated ancestry cluster had fewer N-insertions in productive TCRs than the approximately 700-donor mean. It was suggested by the authors that the approach could potentially be generalized to other disease states and immunological phenotypes. In an earlier analysis of some 500 of the donors, most TCR beta V segments appeared in productive rearrangements about 90% or about 30% of the time, broadly matching IMGT annotations. A cluster of highly shared sequence variants was judged likely to represent a technical artifact of the sequencing pipeline. Some IMGT-functional V segments, including TRBV6-2 and TRBV6-3, could not be told apart with the 87-base-pair reads, so those segments were excluded. A further reported finding was that TCR beta sequences accurately predicted the HLA-A and HLA-B alleles for most subjects in the first cohort. When HLA alleles, especially DR and DQ, strongly co-occurred, TCR associations were difficult to assign to individual alleles. The classifier was reported to diagnose cytomegalovirus status with high specificity and sensitivity in both the original and validation cohorts.

Sequenced material: PBMCs. This sequence was found in a woman aged 50 to 60 in good health and CMV-seronegative. The chain employs TRBV9 and TRBJ2-5; possibly the D gene is TRBD2, per 7 matching bases. The CDR3 protein: CASSQGGVGAETQYF. The DNA is as follows: TGTGCCAGCAGCCAGGGAGGGGTGGGGGCAGAGACCCAGTACTTC.